Below, one TCR beta chain is given with its context. The record originates from a study of blood T cells in healthy people across ages. Sample-barcoded 5' priming and a J-beta primer mix drove a second PCR of roughly 6 to 12 cycles. In TCRdb, the 5' RACE reads were re-called with MiXCR into one record per CDR3 protein. The sample yields 540,000 or so distinct CDR3 sequences, 25% to 30% seen once. Trimming removed 5 bases from V and 3 bases from J, with 13 bases in between. Per the germline V gene, CDR1 is MGHDK and CDR2 is SYGVNS. The CDR3 has 14 residues. The donors, healthy Caucasians from Russia, were aged about 6 to 90.

J is TRBJ2-5 and V is TRBV25-1, with a tentative D call TRBD1 (6 bases). This receptor was identified in a woman aged 70-85 years in good health. The sequencing input was blood. DNA of the CDR3: TGTGCCAGCAGTTCCATACAGGGAAAAGAGACCCAGTACTTC. The encoded protein is CASSSIQGKETQYF.